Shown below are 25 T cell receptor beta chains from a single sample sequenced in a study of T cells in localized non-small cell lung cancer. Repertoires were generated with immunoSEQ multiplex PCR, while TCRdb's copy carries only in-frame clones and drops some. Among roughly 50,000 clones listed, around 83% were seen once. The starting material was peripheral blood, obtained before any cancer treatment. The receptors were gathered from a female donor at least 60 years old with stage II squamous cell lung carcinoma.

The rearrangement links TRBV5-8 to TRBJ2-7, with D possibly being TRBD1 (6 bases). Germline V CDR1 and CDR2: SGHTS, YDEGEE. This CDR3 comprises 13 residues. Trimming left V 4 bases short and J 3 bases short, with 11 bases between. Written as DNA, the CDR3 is TGTGCCAGCAGCGAGAAGGGGGTCTACGAGCAGTACTTC. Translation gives CASSEKGVYEQYF.

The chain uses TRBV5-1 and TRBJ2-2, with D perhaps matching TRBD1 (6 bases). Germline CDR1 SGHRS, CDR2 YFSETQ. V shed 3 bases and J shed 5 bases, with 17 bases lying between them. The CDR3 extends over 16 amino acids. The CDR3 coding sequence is TGCGCCAGCAGCTCTATAACAGGGTGGGGAACCGGGGAGCTGTTTTTT. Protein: CASSSITGWGTGELFF.

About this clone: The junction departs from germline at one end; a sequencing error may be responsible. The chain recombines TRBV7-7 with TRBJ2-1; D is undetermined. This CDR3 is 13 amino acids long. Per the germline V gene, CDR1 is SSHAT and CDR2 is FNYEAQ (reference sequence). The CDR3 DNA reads TGTGCTAGCAGCTTAGGAGAAAACAATGAGCAGTTCTTC. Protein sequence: CASSLGENNEQFF.

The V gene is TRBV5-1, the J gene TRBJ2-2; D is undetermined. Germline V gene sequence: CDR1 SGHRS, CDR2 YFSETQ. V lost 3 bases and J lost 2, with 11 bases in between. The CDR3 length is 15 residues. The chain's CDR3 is CASSYGNPNTGELFF. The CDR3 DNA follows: TGCGCCAGCAGCTACGGCAACCCAAACACCGGGGAGCTGTTTTTT.

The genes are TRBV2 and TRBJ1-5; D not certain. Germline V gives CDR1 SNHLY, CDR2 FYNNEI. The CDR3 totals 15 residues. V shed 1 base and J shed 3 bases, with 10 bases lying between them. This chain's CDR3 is CASSEGWQPNQPQHF. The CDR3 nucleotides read TGTGCCAGCAGTGAAGGGTGGCAGCCCAATCAGCCCCAGCATTTT.

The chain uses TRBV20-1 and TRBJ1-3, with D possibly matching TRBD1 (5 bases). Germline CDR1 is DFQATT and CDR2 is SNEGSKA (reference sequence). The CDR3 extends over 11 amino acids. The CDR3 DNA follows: TGCGCACGGGGGGGTGGAAACACCATATATTTT. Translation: CARGGGNTIYF.

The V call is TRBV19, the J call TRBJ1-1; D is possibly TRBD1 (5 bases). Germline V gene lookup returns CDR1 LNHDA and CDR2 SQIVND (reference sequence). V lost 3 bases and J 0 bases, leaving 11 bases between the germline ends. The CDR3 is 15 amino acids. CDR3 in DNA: TGTGCCAGTAGTATCCCCGGAGGGGTGAACACTGAAGCTTTCTTT. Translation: CASSIPGGVNTEAFF.

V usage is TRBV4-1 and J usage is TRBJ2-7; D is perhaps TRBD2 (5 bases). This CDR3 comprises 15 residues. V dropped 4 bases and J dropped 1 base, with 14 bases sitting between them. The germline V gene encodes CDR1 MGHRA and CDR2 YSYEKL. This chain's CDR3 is CASSRPGVPSYEQYF. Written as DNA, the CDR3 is TGCGCCAGCAGCCGGCCCGGGGTCCCGTCCTACGAGCAGTACTTC.

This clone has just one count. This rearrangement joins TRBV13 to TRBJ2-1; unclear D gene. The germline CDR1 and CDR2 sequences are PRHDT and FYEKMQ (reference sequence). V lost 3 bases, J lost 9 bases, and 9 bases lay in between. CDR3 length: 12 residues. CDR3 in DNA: TGTGCCAGCAGCTTCCCCCCCCCTGAGCAGTTCTTC. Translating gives CASSFPPPEQFF. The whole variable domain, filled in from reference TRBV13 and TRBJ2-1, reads AAGVIQSPRHLIKEKRETATLKCYPIPRHDTVYWYQQGPGQDPQFLISFYEKMQSDKGSIPDRFSAQQFSDYHSELNMSSLELGDSALYFCASSFPPPEQFFGPGTRLTVL.

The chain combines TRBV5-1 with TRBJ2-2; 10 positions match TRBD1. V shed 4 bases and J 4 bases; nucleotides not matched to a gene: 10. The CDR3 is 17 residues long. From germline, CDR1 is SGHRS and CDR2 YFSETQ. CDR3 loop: CASSPGDRGPITGELFF. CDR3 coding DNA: TGCGCCAGCAGCCCAGGTGACAGGGGGCCGATCACCGGGGAGCTGTTTTTT.

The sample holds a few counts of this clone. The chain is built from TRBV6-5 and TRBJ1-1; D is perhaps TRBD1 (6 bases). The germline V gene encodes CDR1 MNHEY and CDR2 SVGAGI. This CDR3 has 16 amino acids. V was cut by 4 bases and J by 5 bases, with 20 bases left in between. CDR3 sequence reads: CASSSLSVQGGTEAFF. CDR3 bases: TGTGCCAGCAGTTCCCTGTCGGTACAGGGAGGGACTGAAGCTTTCTTT.

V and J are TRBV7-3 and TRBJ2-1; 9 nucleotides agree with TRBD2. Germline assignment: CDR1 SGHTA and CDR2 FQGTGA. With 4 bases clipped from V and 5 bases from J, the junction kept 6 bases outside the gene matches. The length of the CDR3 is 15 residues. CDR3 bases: TGTGCCAGCAGCTCCTTAGCGGGGGCCCACAATGAGCAGTTCTTC. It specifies CASSSLAGAHNEQFF.

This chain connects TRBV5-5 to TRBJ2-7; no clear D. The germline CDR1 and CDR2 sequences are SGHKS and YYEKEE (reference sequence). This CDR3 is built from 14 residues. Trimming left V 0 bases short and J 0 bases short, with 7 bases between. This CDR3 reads CASSLVGSSYEQYF. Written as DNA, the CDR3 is TGTGCCAGCAGCTTGGTTGGCAGCTCCTACGAGCAGTACTTC.

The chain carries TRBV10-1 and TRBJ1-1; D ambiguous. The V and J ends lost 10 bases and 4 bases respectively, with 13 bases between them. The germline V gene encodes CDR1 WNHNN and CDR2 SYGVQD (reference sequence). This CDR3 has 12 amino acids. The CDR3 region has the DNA TGCGCCACCGACCCTCGGGGCACTGAAGCTTTCTTT. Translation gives CATDPRGTEAFF.

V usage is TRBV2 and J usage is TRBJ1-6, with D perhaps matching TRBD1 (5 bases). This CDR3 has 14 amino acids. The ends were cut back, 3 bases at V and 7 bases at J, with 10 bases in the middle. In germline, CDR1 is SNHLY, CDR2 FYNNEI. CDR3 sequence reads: CASSDRADNSPLHF. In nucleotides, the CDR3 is TGTGCCAGCAGTGACAGGGCTGACAATTCACCCCTCCACTTT.

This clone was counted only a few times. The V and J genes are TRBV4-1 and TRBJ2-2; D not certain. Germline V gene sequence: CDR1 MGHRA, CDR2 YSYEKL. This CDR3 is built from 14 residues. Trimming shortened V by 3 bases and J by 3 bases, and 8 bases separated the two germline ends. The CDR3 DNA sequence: TGCGCCAGCAGCCATAACGACTACACCGGGGAGCTGTTTTTT. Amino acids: CASSHNDYTGELFF.

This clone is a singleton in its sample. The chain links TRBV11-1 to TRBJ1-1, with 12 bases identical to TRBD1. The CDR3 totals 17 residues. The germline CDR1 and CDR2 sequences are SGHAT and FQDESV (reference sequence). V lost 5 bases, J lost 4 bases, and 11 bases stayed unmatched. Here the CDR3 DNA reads TGTGCCAGCAGCGATGTGGGACAGGGGGCGCAGGTCACTGAAGCTTTCTTT. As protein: CASSDVGQGAQVTEAFF.

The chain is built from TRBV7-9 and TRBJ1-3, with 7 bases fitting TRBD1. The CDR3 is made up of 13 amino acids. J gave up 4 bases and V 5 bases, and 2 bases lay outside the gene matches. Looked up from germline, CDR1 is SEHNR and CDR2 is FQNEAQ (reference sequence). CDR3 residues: CASSEGQGNTIYF. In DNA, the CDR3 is TGTGCCAGCAGCGAGGGACAGGGAAACACCATATATTTT.

The CDR3 DNA follows: TGCAGCGTTGAAACAGGGGACAATCAGCCCCAGCATTTT. This sequence encodes CSVETGDNQPQHF. The rearrangement links TRBV29-1 to TRBJ1-5, with 7 bases that match TRBD1. V lost 2 bases and J lost 3; bases outside the gene matches: 1. Germline assignment: CDR1 SQVTM and CDR2 ANQGSEA. This CDR3 spans 13 amino acids.

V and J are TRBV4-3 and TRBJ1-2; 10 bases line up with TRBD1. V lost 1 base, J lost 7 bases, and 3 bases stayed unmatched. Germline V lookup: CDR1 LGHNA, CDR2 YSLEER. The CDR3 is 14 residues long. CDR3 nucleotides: TGCGCCAGCAGCCAAGGACAGGGGGCGAGTGGCTACACCTTC. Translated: CASSQGQGASGYTF.

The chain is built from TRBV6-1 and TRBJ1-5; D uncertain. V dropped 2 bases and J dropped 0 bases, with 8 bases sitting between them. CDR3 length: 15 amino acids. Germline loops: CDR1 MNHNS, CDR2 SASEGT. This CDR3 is CASSEFTRSNQPQHF. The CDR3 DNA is TGTGCCAGCAGTGAATTTACACGTAGCAATCAGCCCCAGCATTTT.

In DNA, the CDR3 is TGTGCCAGCAGCGACGGGACATTGAACACTGAAGCTTTCTTT. Amino acids: CASSDGTLNTEAFF. The J gene is TRBJ1-1, the V gene TRBV7-9; tentatively, D is TRBD1 (6 bases). Germline CDR1 SEHNR, CDR2 FQNEAQ (reference sequence). The CDR3 is 14 amino acids. Trimming stripped 5 bases from V and 0 bases from J, with 10 bases between.

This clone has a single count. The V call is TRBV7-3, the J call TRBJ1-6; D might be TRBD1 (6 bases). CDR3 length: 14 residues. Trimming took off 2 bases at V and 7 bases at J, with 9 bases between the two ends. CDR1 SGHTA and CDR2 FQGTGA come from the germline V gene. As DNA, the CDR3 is TGTGCCAGCAGCTTAGGACAGTTAAATTCACCCCTCCACTTT. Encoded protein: CASSLGQLNSPLHF.

The DNA of the CDR3 is TGCGCCAGCAGTGCGAACAGGGTCGGCGGCTACACCTTC. Protein: CASSANRVGGYTF. V and J are TRBV10-1 and TRBJ1-2; TRBD1 might be the D (6 bases). CDR3 length: 13 residues. Trimming left V 4 bases short and J 8 bases short, with 14 bases between. Germline V gene lookup returns CDR1 WNHNN and CDR2 SYGVQD (reference sequence).

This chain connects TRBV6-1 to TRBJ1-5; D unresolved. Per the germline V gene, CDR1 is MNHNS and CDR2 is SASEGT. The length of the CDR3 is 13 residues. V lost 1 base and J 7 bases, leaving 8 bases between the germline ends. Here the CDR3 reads CASSEGKGQPQHF. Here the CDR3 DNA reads TGTGCCAGCAGTGAAGGGAAGGGCCAGCCCCAGCATTTT.